This TCR beta chain was profiled in a study of T cell responses to AZD1222 COVID-19 vaccine. Across the study: The study pooled second doses at about 4 or about 12 weeks.

Clones were read by immunoSEQ multiplex PCR, and TCRdb kept only the in-frame ones, dropping some. The data contain 90,000 to 120,000 clones, more than 75% of them singletons. V dropped 6 bases and J dropped 1; count of bases not matched to a gene: 3. The CDR3 is 13 residues long. Looked up from germline, CDR1 is SQVTM and CDR2 is ANQGSEA. The sequence was obtained from an adult in good health. The chain recombines TRBV29-1 with TRBJ1-1; 9 nucleotides match TRBD1. The material was peripheral blood, obtained on day 0 of AZD1222 vaccination. CDR3 coding DNA: TGCAGCGTCCGACAGGGGGGGAACACTGAAGCTTTCTTT. Its translation: CSVRQGGNTEAFF.